The sample holds a few counts of the clone carrying this T cell receptor (beta chain). This CDR3 has 16 residues. Germline V lookup: CDR1 KGHSH, CDR2 LQKENI. Deletions cut 3 bases from V and 9 bases from J, with 21 bases between. These data come from a study of blood T cell repertoires in COVID-19. Study in general: The origin of the acute and convalescent COVID-19 samples was the United States, Italy and Spain.

Assignment of participants to cohorts was predicated upon participant-reported clinical history. Original handling: Amplification of reference gene primers provided the estimated nucleated cell counts. TCRdb's copy holds only in-frame clones and misses some; the assay was immunoSEQ multiplex PCR. The V and J calls and clone size are taken from that table; D and trimming were inferred from the DNA. Here the sample spans a few hundred thousand clones, approximately 91% being singletons. Source material: PBMCs or T cells enriched from blood (not recorded which). The rearrangement uses TRBV18 and TRBJ1-3; D is perhaps TRBD1 (6 bases). The source of this sequence is a woman aged 18-29 years who had been exposed to COVID-19. This CDR3 reads CASSPTGIATPPTIYF. Written as DNA, the CDR3 is TGTGCCAGCTCACCGACAGGAATCGCCACCCCCCCCACCATATATTTT.